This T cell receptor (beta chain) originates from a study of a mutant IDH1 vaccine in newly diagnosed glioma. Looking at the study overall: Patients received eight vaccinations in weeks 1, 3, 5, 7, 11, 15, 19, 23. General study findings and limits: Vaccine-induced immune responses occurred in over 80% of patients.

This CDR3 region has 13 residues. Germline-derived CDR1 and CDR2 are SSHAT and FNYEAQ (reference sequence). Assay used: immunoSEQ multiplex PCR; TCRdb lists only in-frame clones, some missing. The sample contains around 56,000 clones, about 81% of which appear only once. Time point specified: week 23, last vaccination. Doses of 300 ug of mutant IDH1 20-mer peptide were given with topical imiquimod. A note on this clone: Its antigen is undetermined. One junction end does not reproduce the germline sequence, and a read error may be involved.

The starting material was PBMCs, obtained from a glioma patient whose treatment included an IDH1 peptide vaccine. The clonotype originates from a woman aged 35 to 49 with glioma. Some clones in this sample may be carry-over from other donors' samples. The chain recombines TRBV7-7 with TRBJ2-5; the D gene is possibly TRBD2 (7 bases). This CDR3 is CASSPGGPGTQYF. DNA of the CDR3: TGTGCTAGCAGCCCGGGGGGCCCAGGGACCCAGTACTTC.